A selection of T cell receptor beta chains follows, all from one sample in a study of OX40 agonist ivuxolimab in advanced cancers. The repertoire was sequenced with immunoSEQ multiplex PCR; TCRdb's copy has only in-frame clones and lacks some. Here the sample spans 100,000 or so clones, around 94% being singletons. The sample consisted of CD4+ or CD8+ T cells sorted from blood, taken in a trial of the OX40 agonist ivuxolimab. The origin of the receptors is an adult with an advanced solid tumor such as melanoma, head and neck, liver or kidney cancer. Both conserved end residues are part of each CDR3. The D gene is left open where the match is weak. Where a row states a size, it is once, few, many or the class of an expanded clone; other rows omit it.

TRBV5-1	NA	NA	TRBJ2-7	TGCGCCAGCAGCTTGCGTCAGGGATACGAGCAGTACTTC	CASSLRQGYEQYF
TRBV27	NA	TRBD1	TRBJ2-2	TGTGCCAGCAGTTCCCTGGACAGGGTGGGGACCGGGGAGCTGTTTTTT	CASSSLDRVGTGELFF
TRBV28	NA	NA	TRBJ2-7	TGTGCCAGCAGTTTAGGCAGGTCAACCTACGAGCAGTACTTC	CASSLGRSTYEQYF
TRBV7-3	NA	NA	TRBJ2-3	TGTGCCAGCAGCTTAACGGCCCAGGGGGGTACGCAGTATTTT	CASSLTAQGGTQYF
TRBV7-2	NA	NA	TRBJ2-1	TGTGCCAGCAGGAATTCAGGGACCCCTGAGGGGGAGCAGTTCTTC	CASRNSGTPEGEQFF
TRBV18	NA	NA	TRBJ2-7	TGTGCCAGCTCACCCTTCGGTCCCCACGAGCAGTACTTC	CASSPFGPHEQYF
TRBV7-2	NA	NA	TRBJ2-1	TGTGCCAGCAGCCCCGGGGTGAGCTCCTACAATGAGCAGTTCTTC	CASSPGVSSYNEQFF
TRBV2	NA	NA	TRBJ1-5	TGTGCCAGCAGTGAAATGGACAGTGGCAATCAGCCCCAGCATTTT	CASSEMDSGNQPQHF
TRBV4-3	NA	NA	TRBJ1-4	TGCGCCAGCAGCCAAGAGCCCCAGAGAGGAACTAATGAAAAACTGTTTTTT	CASSQEPQRGTNEKLFF
TRBV6-5	NA	NA	TRBJ2-2	TGTGCCAGCAGCCGATGGCAGAACACCGGGGAGCTGTTTTTT	CASSRWQNTGELFF
TRBV18	NA	NA	TRBJ2-1	TGTGCCAGCTCACCACCGGAAACAGGCTCCTACAATGAGCAGTTCTTC	CASSPPETGSYNEQFF
TRBV5-6	NA	NA	TRBJ2-7	TGTGCCAGCAGCTTGGTTCCTATATCTAAGCACAGGGCGACTTACGAGCAGTACTTC	CASSLVPISKHRATYEQYF
TRBV30	NA	NA	TRBJ1-5	TGTGCCTGGAGTGTCCAGGGGAATCAGCCCCAGCATTTT	CAWSVQGNQPQHF
TRBV7-3	NA	NA	TRBJ2-7	TGTGCCAGCAGCTTAGGATTTCCCTACGAGCAGTACTTC	CASSLGFPYEQYF
TRBV6-5	once	NA	TRBJ1-1	TGTGCCAGCAGCTCTCACGCCCGGTTGAACACTGAAGCTTTCTTT	CASSSHARLNTEAFF
TRBV5-5	NA	NA	TRBJ1-3	TGTGCCAGCAGCTCGACGCCCCAGGGGTTCGGGAACACCATATATTTT	CASSSTPQGFGNTIYF
TRBV6-5	NA	NA	TRBJ2-3	TGTGCCAGCAGTTACAAGGGAGTAGTCGCAGATACGCAGTATTTT	CASSYKGVVADTQYF